This T cell receptor beta chain was documented in a study of shared clonotypes between healthy human individuals. Looking at the study overall: Contributing individuals were a couple of females and three males aged 18 to 49. The plates for each donor numbered three CD4 naive, three CD4 memory, two CD8 naive and one CD8 memory.

Sorted-subset replicate PCR reactions were performed with about 200 ng DNA, corresponding to tens of thousands of T cell genomes. Profiling relied on immunoSEQ multiplex PCR, and the TCRdb table lists in-frame clones only, not all of them. This sample yields 2 million to 2.5 million clones, of which 93% are seen a single time; 0.39% belongs to the top ten. This clonotype was sampled from a man between 18 and 29 years old in good health. Some clones in this sample may be carry-over from other donors' samples. Sequenced sample: naive CD4+ T cells from PBMCs. As for subset: CD45RA+ positively selected.

CDR3 in DNA: TGTGCCAGTAGTAAACGCCTCGGCGGACCTTCTCAGTACGAGCAGTACTTC. It encodes CASSKRLGGPSQYEQYF. J is TRBJ2-7 and V is TRBV19, with D unresolved. CDR1 is LNHDA and CDR2 is SQIVND in the germline V gene (reference sequence). The germline V and J ends were trimmed by 4 bases and 4 bases, with 23 bases remaining between them. There are 17 residues in the CDR3.